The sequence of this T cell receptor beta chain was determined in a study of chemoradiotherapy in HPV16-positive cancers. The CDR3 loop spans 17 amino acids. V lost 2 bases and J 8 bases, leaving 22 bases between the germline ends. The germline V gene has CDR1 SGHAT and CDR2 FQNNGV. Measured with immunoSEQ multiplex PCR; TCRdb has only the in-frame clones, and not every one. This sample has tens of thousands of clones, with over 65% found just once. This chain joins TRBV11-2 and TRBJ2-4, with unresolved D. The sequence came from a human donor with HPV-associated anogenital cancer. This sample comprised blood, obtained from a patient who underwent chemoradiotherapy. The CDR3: CASSLLRTRSNRDIQYF. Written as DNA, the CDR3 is TGTGCCAGCAGCTTACTACGTACCCGGTCGAACCGGGACATTCAGTACTTC.